This TCR beta chain was identified during a study of T-cell reconstitution after alpha-beta-depleted transplantation in children (dated by TCRdb to about 2016). As for the study more broadly: Using TCR repertoire profiling, the study quantitatively followed how T-cell immune reconstitution unfolded in children after TCRalphabeta/CD19-depleted allogeneic hematopoietic cell transplantation.

The CDR3, from cysteine to phenylalanine, totals 16 residues. CDR3 DNA is the only sequence kept; it has 48 bases, read in frame from the first base. CDR1 is given as SGHRS and CDR2 as YFSETQ, both from the germline V gene. V is reduced by 2 bases and J by 4 bases, leaving a spacing of 16 bases between them. This clonotype was found a few times. Its antigen is not yet known. No base qualities exist here, and no much larger clone lies one base off it. The method behind the library was PCR. Instrument used: Illumina HiSeq 2500. TCR libraries were prepared with molecular barcoding, using unique molecular identifiers to normalize TCRbeta repertoire quantification. Clones were called with MiXCR by TCRdb after fastp trimmed the public reads at Q25, and only in-frame beta chains were retained. Here each entry gathers all rows of one CDR3 protein and keeps the most common genes and DNA. Within this sample are a few hundred thousand distinct CDR3 sequences, with 15% to 20% of them counted one time only. The top ten constitute roughly 3.3% of the sample.

The receptor's source is a human donor who donated a stem cell graft to a child with acute lymphoblastic leukemia. Recombination connected TRBV5-1 to TRBJ2-1, with an unclear D gene assignment. This sample comprised PBMCs from the stem cell graft donor, obtained from the stem cell graft. The CDR3 in this case is CASSLNPSLPYNEQFF. The DNA is as follows: TGCGCCAGCAGCTTAAATCCGTCCTTGCCTTACAATGAGCAGTTCTTC.